This is a list of T cell receptor beta chains from one sample in a study of T cells after posttransplantation cyclophosphamide. The data were produced by immunoSEQ multiplex PCR, yet TCRdb's version contains in-frame clones alone and is incomplete. The sample contains 9,500 to 15,000 clones, none of them singletons. Sequencing used PBMCs, obtained after allogeneic stem cell transplant with posttransplant cyclophosphamide. These receptors were taken from a female patient between 40 and 50 years old who received an allogeneic stem cell transplant from a related donor, was CMV-positive, and had acute GVHD only. T cells may partly derive from the graft donor. The CDR3 runs from the conserved cysteine through the conserved F or W. The order of the fields is CDR3 DNA, CDR3 protein, J gene, clone size, V gene, CDR3 length, D gene. A D gene is named only where the DNA matches it firmly. Not every row has a clone size; where given, it reads once, few, many or a size class.

CDR3 DNA: TGTGCCAGCAGCGACCGAGGCCCTAGGACCCAGTACTTC
CDR3 protein: CASSDRGPRTQYF
J gene: TRBJ2-5
clone size: NA
V gene: TRBV27
CDR3 length: 13
D gene: NA

CDR3 DNA: TGCGCCAGCATAAAACGGGGGGGCTATGGCTACACCTTC
CDR3 protein: CASIKRGGYGYTF
J gene: TRBJ1-2
clone size: NA
V gene: TRBV23-1
CDR3 length: 13
D gene: NA

CDR3 DNA: TGTGCCAGCAGCGTAGATGTGGGAGGGCAGGAGACCCAGTACTTC
CDR3 protein: CASSVDVGGQETQYF
J gene: TRBJ2-5
clone size: few
V gene: TRBV9
CDR3 length: 15
D gene: TRBD2

CDR3 DNA: TGTGCCAGCAGCTTACGTACAGGCTCTGGAGAAAAACTGTTTTTT
CDR3 protein: CASSLRTGSGEKLFF
J gene: TRBJ1-4
clone size: many
V gene: TRBV7-9
CDR3 length: 15
D gene: NA

CDR3 DNA: TGTGCCATCAGTGACCCGCGCGCTGAGCGGGGGGGAAACAATGAGCAGTTCTTC
CDR3 protein: CAISDPRAERGGNNEQFF
J gene: TRBJ2-1
clone size: many
V gene: TRBV10-3
CDR3 length: 18
D gene: TRBD2

CDR3 DNA: TGTGCCATCCGGACAGGACATCAGGATGTAGCTTTCTTT
CDR3 protein: CAIRTGHQDVAFF
J gene: TRBJ1-1
clone size: many
V gene: TRBV10-3
CDR3 length: 13
D gene: TRBD1

CDR3 DNA: TGTGCCAGCATCGAGGTACGGCAGAATGGCTACACCTTC
CDR3 protein: CASIEVRQNGYTF
J gene: TRBJ1-2
clone size: many
V gene: TRBV7-9
CDR3 length: 13
D gene: NA

CDR3 DNA: TGCGCCAGCAGCTTGGAGGGACAGGATAATTCACCCCTCCACTTT
CDR3 protein: CASSLEGQDNSPLHF
J gene: TRBJ1-6
clone size: many
V gene: TRBV5-1
CDR3 length: 15
D gene: TRBD1

CDR3 DNA: TGTGCCAGCAGTGGACAGGGGAAGAATGAAAAACTGTTTTTT
CDR3 protein: CASSGQGKNEKLFF
J gene: TRBJ1-4
clone size: many
V gene: TRBV6-6
CDR3 length: 14
D gene: TRBD1

CDR3 DNA: TGTGCCAGCAGCGTAGTGGGGGGGGGAGTCCTAGGAGATACGCAGTATTTT
CDR3 protein: CASSVVGGGVLGDTQYF
J gene: TRBJ2-3
clone size: NA
V gene: TRBV9
CDR3 length: 17
D gene: TRBD2

CDR3 DNA: TGTGCCAGCAGTTTAGACGGAGGCAGAAACACTGAAGCTTTCTTT
CDR3 protein: CASSLDGGRNTEAFF
J gene: TRBJ1-1
clone size: many
V gene: TRBV27
CDR3 length: 15
D gene: NA

CDR3 DNA: TGTGCCACCAGCAGAGATCGTATAGTAGGGGCTCAAGCTTTCTTT
CDR3 protein: CATSRDRIVGAQAFF
J gene: TRBJ1-1
clone size: many
V gene: TRBV15
CDR3 length: 15
D gene: NA

CDR3 DNA: TGTGCCAGCAGTACCGGCAGGGGATGGACCCAGTACTTC
CDR3 protein: CASSTGRGWTQYF
J gene: TRBJ2-5
clone size: few
V gene: TRBV27
CDR3 length: 13
D gene: NA

CDR3 DNA: TGTGCCAGCAGCAGCGAGGGACTCCAAAACGCCAGCTCCTACAATGAGCAGTTCTTC
CDR3 protein: CASSSEGLQNASSYNEQFF
J gene: TRBJ2-1
clone size: NA
V gene: TRBV11-3
CDR3 length: 19
D gene: NA

CDR3 DNA: TGCAGCGTTGAAGTGACAGGCGCGAACACCGGGGAGCTGTTTTTT
CDR3 protein: CSVEVTGANTGELFF
J gene: TRBJ2-2
clone size: many
V gene: TRBV29-1
CDR3 length: 15
D gene: NA

CDR3 DNA: TGTGCCAGCAAGCGGGGGGGCGTCCACGAGCAGTACTTC
CDR3 protein: CASKRGGVHEQYF
J gene: TRBJ2-7
clone size: NA
V gene: TRBV5-5
CDR3 length: 13
D gene: TRBD2

CDR3 DNA: TGCACCCCCACGCAGCAAGAGACCCAGTACTTC
CDR3 protein: CTPTQQETQYF
J gene: TRBJ2-5
clone size: many
V gene: TRBV20-1
CDR3 length: 11
D gene: NA

CDR3 DNA: TGTGCCTGGAGTGTCGGGTGGGTCGTTACAGGGACAGGCCCTAATCAGCCCCAGCATTTT
CDR3 protein: CAWSVGWVVTGTGPNQPQHF
J gene: TRBJ1-5
clone size: many
V gene: TRBV30
CDR3 length: 20
D gene: TRBD1

CDR3 DNA: TGTGCCAGTAGTACAGGAATGATAGCCAAAAACATTCAGTACTTC
CDR3 protein: CASSTGMIAKNIQYF
J gene: TRBJ2-4
clone size: many
V gene: TRBV19
CDR3 length: 15
D gene: NA

CDR3 DNA: TGTGCCAGCAGCCCGGCCGCGGGGACAGGGGCGGCTTTCTTT
CDR3 protein: CASSPAAGTGAAFF
J gene: TRBJ1-1
clone size: many
V gene: TRBV13
CDR3 length: 14
D gene: TRBD1

CDR3 DNA: TGTGCCATCAGACTGGGACTAGACACAGATACGCAGTATTTT
CDR3 protein: CAIRLGLDTDTQYF
J gene: TRBJ2-3
clone size: many
V gene: TRBV10-3
CDR3 length: 14
D gene: TRBD2

CDR3 DNA: TGTGCCAGCAGTATGGCCGGGACAGGGTTTGCTTTCTTT
CDR3 protein: CASSMAGTGFAFF
J gene: TRBJ1-1
clone size: many
V gene: TRBV6-5
CDR3 length: 13
D gene: TRBD1